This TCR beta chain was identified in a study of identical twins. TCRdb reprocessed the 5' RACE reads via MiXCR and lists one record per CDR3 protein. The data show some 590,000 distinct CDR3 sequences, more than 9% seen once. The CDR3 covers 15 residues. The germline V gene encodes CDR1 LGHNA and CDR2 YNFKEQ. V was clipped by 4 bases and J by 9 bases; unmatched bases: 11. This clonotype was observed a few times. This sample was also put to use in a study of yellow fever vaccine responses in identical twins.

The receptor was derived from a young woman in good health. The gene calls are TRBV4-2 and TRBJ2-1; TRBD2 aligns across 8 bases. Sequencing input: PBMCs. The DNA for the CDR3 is TGTGCCAGCAGCCCGACCGGGGGGGATTTCGGTGAGCAGTTCTTC. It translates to CASSPTGGDFGEQFF.